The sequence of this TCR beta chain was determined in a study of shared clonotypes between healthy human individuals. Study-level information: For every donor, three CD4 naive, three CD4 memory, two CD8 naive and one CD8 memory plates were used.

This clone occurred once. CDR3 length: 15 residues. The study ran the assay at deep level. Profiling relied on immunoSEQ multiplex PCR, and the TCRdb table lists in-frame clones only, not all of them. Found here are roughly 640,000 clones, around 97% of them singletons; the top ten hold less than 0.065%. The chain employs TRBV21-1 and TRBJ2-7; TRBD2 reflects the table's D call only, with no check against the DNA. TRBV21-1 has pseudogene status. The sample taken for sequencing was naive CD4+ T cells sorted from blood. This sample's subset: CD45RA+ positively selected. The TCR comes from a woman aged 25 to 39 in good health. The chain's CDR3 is CASSKVGTPLYEQYF. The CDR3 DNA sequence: TGTGCCAGCAGCAAAGTAGGGACTCCCCTCTACGAGCAGTACTTC.